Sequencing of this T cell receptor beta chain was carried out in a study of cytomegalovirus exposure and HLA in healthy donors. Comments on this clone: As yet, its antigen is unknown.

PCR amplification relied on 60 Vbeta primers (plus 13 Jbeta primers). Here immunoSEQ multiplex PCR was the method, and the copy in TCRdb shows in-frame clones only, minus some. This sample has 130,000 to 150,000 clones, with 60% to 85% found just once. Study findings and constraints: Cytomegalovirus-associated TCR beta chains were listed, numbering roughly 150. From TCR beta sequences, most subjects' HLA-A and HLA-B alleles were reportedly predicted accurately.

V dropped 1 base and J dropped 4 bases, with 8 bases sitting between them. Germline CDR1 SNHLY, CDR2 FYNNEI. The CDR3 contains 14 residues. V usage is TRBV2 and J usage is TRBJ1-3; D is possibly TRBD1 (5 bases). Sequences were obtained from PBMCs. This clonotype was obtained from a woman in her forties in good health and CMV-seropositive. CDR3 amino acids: CASSEETVGNTIYF. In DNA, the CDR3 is TGTGCCAGCAGTGAAGAGACAGTAGGAAACACCATATATTTT.